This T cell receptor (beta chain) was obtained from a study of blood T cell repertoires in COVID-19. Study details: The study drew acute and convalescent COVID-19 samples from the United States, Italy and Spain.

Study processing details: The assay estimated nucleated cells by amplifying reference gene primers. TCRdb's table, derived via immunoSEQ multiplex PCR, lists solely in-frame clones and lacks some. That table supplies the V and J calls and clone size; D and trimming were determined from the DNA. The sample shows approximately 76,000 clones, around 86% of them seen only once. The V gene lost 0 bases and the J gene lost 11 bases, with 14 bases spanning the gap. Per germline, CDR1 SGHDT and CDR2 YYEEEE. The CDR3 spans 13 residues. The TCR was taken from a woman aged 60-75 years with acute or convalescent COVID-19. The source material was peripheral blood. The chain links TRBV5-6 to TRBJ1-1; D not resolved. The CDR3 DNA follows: TGTGCCAGCAGCTTGGTTTCGGGTGGAGACGCTTTCTTT. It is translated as CASSLVSGGDAFF.